This is a list of T cell receptor beta chains from one sample in a study of molecular identifiers for immune sequencing clone quantification. TCRdb reanalysed the PCR reads using MiXCR and keeps one entry per CDR3 protein. The sample records 62,000 or so distinct CDR3 sequences, approximately 18% being singletons. The sample comprised naive CD8+ T cells from blood, with Jurkat cell RNA spiked in. All receptors derive from a human donor in good health. Some libraries in this study had Jurkat cell RNA spiked in. Both conserved end residues are part of each CDR3. Each record gives: V gene, clone size, D gene, J gene, CDR3 protein, CDR3 DNA. A D gene is named only where the DNA matches it firmly. Size is omitted from some rows. Given values are once, few, many or a class for expanded clones.

TRBV11-2	many	NA	TRBJ2-1	CASSLDPNEQFF	TGTGCCAGCAGCTTAGATCCCAATGAGCAGTTCTTC
TRBV11-2	many	TRBD2	TRBJ2-1	CASSSPPAGVDEQFF	TGTGCCAGCAGCTCCCCTCCCGCGGGAGTAGATGAGCAGTTCTTC
TRBV7-6	NA	NA	TRBJ2-1	CASSLAQGEDNEQFF	TGTGCCAGCAGCTTAGCGCAGGGGGAGGACAATGAGCAGTTCTTC
TRBV4-1	many	NA	TRBJ1-1	CASSQEGGLHTEAFF	TGCGCCAGCAGCCAAGAAGGCGGTTTACACACTGAAGCTTTCTTT
TRBV14	many	NA	TRBJ2-3	CASTSSSRSTDTQYF	TGTGCCAGCACCTCAAGCTCCCGCAGCACAGATACGCAGTATTTT
TRBV20-1	NA	NA	TRBJ1-1	CSANEVGTEAFF	TGCAGTGCTAATGAGGTGGGCACTGAAGCTTTCTTT
TRBV28	many	TRBD2	TRBJ2-7	CASSLMASGRLGYEQYF	TGTGCCAGCAGTTTAATGGCTAGCGGGAGATTAGGATACGAGCAGTACTTC
TRBV10-3	many	TRBD2	TRBJ2-3	CAIRGTSGRGPSSTDTQYF	TGTGCCATCAGAGGGACTAGCGGGAGAGGCCCCTCTAGCACAGATACGCAGTATTTT
TRBV29-1	many	TRBD1	TRBJ2-1	CSGTNRGEQFF	TGCAGCGGCACCAACAGGGGGGAGCAGTTCTTC
TRBV27	NA	NA	TRBJ2-1	CASGKRVNNEQFF	TGTGCCAGTGGGAAGCGGGTAAACAATGAGCAGTTCTTC
TRBV9	many	NA	TRBJ1-6	CASSFAEDTSPLHF	TGTGCCAGCAGCTTTGCTGAGGACACTTCACCCCTCCACTTT